A single T cell receptor (beta chain) is shown here with its context. Its antigen is unknown. The sample is drawn from a study of identical twins. Broader study findings: High-abundance cord blood beta clonotypes had fewer insertions; memory repertoires showed none. Less excess twin sharing appeared in beta out-of-frame sequences. Invariant populations such as MAIT and iNKT cells could partly muddle zero-insertion analyses. Out-of-frame sharing of TCR alpha in monozygotic twins was underestimated by models.

The CDR3 is 13 residues long. V gave up 6 bases and J gave up 4 bases, with 12 bases separating them. CDR1 and CDR2 (germline): SGHAT, FQDESV (reference sequence). MiXCR was run by TCRdb on the 5' RACE reads, yielding one entry per CDR3 protein. The sample consists of a few hundred thousand distinct CDR3 sequences, less than 9% of them appearing once. The same sample was also used in a study of yellow fever vaccine responses in identical twins.

The clonotype comes from a woman younger than 30 in good health. The chain recombines TRBV11-1 with TRBJ1-2; TRBD1 might be the D (5 bases). The material sequenced was memory (CD45RO+) T cells sorted from blood. The CDR3 sequence is CASSVRGGYGYTF. The CDR3 nucleotides are TGTGCCAGCAGTGTGAGGGGAGGCTATGGCTACACCTTC.